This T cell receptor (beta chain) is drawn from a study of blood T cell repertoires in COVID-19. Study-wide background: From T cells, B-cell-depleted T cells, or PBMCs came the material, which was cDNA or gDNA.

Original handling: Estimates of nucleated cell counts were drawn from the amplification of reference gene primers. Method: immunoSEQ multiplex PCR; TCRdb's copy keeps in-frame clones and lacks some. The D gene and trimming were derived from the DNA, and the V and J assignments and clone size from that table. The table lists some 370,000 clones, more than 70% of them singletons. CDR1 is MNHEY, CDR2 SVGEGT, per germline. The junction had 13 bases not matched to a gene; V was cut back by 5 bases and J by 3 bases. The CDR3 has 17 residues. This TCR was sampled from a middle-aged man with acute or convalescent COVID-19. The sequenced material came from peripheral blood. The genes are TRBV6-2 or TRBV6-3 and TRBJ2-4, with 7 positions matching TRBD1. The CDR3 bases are TGTGCCAGCAGTCGCCCGTCCAGGGGGTTGGGCAAAAACATTCAGTACTTC. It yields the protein CASSRPSRGLGKNIQYF.